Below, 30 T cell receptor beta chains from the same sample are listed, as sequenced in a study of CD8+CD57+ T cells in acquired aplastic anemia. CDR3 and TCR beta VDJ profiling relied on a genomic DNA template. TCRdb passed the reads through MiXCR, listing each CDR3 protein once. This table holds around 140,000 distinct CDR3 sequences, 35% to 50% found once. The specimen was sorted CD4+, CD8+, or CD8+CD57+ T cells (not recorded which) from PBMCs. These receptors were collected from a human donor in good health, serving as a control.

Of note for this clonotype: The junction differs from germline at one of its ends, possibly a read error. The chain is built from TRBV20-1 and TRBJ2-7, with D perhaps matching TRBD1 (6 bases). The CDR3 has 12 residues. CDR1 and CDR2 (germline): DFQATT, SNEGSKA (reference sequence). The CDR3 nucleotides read TGCAGTGCTCAGGGGACGGTCCACGAGCAGCACTTC. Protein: CSAQGTVHEQHF.

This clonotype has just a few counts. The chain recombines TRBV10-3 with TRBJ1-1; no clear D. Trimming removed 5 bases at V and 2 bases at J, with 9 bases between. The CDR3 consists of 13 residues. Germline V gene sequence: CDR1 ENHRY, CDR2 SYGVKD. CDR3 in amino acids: CAISSDGNTEAFF. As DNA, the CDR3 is TGTGCCATCAGTTCGGACGGAAACACTGAAGCTTTCTTT.

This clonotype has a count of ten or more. CDR3 region: CASSDTRQGRSGEQYF. The CDR3 bases are TGCGCCAGCAGCGATACGAGACAGGGTAGATCTGGGGAGCAGTACTTC. The V gene is TRBV10-1, the J gene TRBJ2-7, with 7 bases that match TRBD1. Germline lookup yields CDR1 WNHNN and CDR2 SYGVQD (reference sequence). The CDR3 covers 16 residues. Trimming cost V 6 bases and J 7 bases; bases outside gene matches: 18.

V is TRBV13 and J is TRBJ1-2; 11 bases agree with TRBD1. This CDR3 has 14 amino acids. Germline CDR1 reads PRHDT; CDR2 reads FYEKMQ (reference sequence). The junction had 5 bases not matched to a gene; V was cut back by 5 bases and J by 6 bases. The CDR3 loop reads CASSRRDRGNGYTF. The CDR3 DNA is TGTGCCAGCAGCCGGCGGGACAGGGGGAATGGCTACACCTTC.

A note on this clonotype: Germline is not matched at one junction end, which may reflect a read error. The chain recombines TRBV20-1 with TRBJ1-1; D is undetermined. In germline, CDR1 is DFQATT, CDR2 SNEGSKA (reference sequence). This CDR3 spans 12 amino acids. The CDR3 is CSARGRADEALF. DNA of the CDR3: TGCAGTGCTAGAGGTCGAGCAGACGAAGCTCTCTTT.

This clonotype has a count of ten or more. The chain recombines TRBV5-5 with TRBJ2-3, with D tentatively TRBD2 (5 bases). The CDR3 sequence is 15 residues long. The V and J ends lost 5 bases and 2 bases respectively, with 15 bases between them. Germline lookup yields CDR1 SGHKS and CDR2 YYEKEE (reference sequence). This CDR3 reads CASRKDSGDTDTQYF. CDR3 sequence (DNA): TGTGCCAGCAGGAAGGACTCCGGGGACACAGATACGCAGTATTTT.

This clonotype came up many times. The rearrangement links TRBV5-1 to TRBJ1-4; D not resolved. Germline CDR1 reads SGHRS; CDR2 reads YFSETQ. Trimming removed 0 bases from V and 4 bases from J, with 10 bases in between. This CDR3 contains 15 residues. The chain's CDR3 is CASSLDGVLNEKLFF. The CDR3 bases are TGCGCCAGCAGCTTGGACGGCGTCCTTAATGAAAAACTGTTTTTT.

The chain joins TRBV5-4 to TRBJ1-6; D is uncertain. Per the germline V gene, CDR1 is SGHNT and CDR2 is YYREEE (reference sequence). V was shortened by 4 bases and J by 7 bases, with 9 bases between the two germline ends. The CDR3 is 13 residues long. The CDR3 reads CASSTHGNSPLHF. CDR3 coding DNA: TGTGCCAGCAGCACCCACGGAAATTCACCCCTCCACTTT.

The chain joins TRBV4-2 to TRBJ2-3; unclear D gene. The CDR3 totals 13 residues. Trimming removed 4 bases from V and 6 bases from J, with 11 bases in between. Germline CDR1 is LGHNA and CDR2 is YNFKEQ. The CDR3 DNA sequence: TGTGCCAGCAGCCTCGCTGTCACGGATACGCAGTATTTT. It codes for CASSLAVTDTQYF.

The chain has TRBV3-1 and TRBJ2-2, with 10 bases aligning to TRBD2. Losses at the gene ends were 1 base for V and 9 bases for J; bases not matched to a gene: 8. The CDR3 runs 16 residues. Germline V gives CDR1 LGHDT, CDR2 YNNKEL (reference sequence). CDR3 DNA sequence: TGTGCCAGCAGCCAAGGAGAACTAGCGGGAACTCGGGAGCTGTTTTTT. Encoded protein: CASSQGELAGTRELFF.

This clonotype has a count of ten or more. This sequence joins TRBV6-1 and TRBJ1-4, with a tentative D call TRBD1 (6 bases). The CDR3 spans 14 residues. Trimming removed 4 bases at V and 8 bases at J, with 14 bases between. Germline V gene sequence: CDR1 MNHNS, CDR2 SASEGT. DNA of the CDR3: TGTGCCAGCAGTGCCCCAGGGGTGGTCGAAAAACTGTTTTTT. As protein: CASSAPGVVEKLFF.

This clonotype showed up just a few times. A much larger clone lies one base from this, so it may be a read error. This chain's CDR3 is CSKSGGCNEQFF. The CDR3 coding sequence is TGCAGTAAGAGCGGGGGGTGCAATGAGCAGTTCTTC. This chain connects TRBV20-1 to TRBJ2-1, with TRBD2 identical over 9 bases. Trimming at V came to 8 bases and at J to 6 bases, leaving 5 bases not matched to a gene. Germline-derived CDR1 and CDR2 are DFQATT and SNEGSKA (reference sequence). The CDR3 has 12 residues.

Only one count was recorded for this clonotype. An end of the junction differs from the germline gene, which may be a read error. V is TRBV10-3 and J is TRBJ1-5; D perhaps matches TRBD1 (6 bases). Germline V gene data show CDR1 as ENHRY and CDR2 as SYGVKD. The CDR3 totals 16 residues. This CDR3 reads CAISESQVGHNEPQHF. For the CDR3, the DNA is TGTGCCATCAGTGAGAGCCAGGTGGGACACAATGAGCCCCAGCATTTT.

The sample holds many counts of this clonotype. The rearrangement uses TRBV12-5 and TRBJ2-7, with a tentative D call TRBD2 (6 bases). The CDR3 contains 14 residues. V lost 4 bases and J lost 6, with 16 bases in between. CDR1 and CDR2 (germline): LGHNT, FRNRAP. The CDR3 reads CASGSGLTQLEQYF. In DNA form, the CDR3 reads TGTGCTAGTGGTTCGGGACTGACCCAACTCGAGCAGTACTTC.

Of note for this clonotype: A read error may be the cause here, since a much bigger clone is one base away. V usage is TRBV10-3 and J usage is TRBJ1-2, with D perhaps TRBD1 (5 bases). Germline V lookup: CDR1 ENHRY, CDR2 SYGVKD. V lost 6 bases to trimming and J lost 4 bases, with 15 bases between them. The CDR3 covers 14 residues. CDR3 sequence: CAIRGTFKVYGYTF. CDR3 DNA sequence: TGTGCCATCAGGGGGACCTTCAAGGTCTATGGCTACACCTTC.

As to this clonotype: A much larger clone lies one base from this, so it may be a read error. The CDR3 DNA is TGTGCCAGCAGCTTGGTAGGGGCGGACTATGGCTACGCCTTC. Encoded protein: CASSLVGADYGYAF. The chain has TRBV5-4 and TRBJ1-2, with a tentative D call TRBD1 (5 bases). Germline V gives CDR1 SGHNT, CDR2 YYREEE (reference sequence). This CDR3 region has 14 residues.

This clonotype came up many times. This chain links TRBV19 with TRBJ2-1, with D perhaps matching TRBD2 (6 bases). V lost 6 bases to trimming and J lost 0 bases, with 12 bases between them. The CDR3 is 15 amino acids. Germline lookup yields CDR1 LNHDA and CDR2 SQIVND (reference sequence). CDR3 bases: TGTGCCAGTAGCCCGGGGCGGGGCTCCTACAATGAGCAGTTCTTC. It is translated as CASSPGRGSYNEQFF.

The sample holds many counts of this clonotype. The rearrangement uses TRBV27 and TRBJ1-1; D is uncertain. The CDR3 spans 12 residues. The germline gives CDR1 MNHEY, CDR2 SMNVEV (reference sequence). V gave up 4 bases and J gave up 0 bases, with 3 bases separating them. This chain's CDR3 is CASSSMNTEAFF. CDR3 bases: TGTGCCAGCAGTTCCATGAACACTGAAGCTTTCTTT.

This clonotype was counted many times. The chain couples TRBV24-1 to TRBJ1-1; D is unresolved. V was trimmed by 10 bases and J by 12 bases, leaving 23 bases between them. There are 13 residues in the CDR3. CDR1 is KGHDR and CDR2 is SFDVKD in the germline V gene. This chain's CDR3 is CATCRDRADRPFF. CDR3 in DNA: TGTGCCACTTGTCGAGACCGGGCCGACCGACCTTTCTTT.

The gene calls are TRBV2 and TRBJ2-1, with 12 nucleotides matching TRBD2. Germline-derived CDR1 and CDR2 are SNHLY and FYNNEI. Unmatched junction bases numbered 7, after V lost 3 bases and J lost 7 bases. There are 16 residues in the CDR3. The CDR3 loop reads CASSELASGRANEQFF. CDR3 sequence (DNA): TGTGCCAGCAGTGAGTTGGCTAGCGGGAGGGCAAATGAGCAGTTCTTC.

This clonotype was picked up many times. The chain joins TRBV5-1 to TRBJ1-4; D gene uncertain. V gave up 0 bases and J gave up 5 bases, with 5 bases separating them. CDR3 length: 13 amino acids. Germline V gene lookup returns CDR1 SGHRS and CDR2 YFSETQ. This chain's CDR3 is CASSLEGNEKLFF. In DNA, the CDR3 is TGCGCCAGCAGCTTGGAAGGGAATGAAAAACTGTTTTTT. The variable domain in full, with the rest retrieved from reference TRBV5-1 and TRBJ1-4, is KAGVTQTPRYLIKTRGQQVTLSCSPISGHRSVSWYQQTPGQGLQFLFEYFSETQRNKGNFPGRFSGRQFSNSRSEMNVSTLELGDSALYLCASSLEGNEKLFFGSGTQLSVL.

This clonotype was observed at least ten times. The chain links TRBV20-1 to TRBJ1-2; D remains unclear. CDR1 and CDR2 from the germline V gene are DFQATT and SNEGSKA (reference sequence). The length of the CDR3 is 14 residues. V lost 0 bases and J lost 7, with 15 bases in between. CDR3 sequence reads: CSARDLRADVGYTF. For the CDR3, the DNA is TGCAGTGCTAGAGATTTACGGGCCGACGTTGGCTACACCTTC.

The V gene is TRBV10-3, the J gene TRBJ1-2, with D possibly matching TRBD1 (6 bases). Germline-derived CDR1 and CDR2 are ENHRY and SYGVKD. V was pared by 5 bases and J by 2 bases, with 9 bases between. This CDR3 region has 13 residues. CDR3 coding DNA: TGTGCCATCAGTCAGGACAGAAACTATGGCTACACCTTC. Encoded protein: CAISQDRNYGYTF.

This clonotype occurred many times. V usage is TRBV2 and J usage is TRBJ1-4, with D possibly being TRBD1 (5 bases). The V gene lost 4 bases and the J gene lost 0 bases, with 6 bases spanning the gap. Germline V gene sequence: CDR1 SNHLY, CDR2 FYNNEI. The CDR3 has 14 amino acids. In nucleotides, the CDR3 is TGTGCCAGCAGTGTCAGGGCAACTAATGAAAAACTGTTTTTT. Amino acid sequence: CASSVRATNEKLFF.

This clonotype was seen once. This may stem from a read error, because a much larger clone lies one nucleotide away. DNA of the CDR3: TGCGCCAGCAGCTTGGAATACAATGAGCAGTACTTC. Residues: CASSLEYNEQYF. V is TRBV5-1 and J is TRBJ2-7; D call uncertain. CDR1 SGHRS and CDR2 YFSETQ come from the germline V gene. The V gene lost 0 bases and the J gene lost 7 bases, with 8 bases spanning the gap. This CDR3 is 12 amino acids long. Looking up the rest from reference TRBV5-1 and TRBJ2-7 gives the full variable domain: KAGVTQTPRYLIKTRGQQVTLSCSPISGHRSVSWYQQTPGQGLQFLFEYFSETQRNKGNFPGRFSGRQFSNSRSEMNVSTLELGDSALYLCASSLEYNEQYFGPGTRLTVT.

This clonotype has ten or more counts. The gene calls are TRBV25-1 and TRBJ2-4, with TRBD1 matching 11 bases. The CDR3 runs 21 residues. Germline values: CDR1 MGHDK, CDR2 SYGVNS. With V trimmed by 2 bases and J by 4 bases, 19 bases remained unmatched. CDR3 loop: CASSETRAGTGGFGTKNIQYF. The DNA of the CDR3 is TGTGCCAGCAGTGAAACGAGAGCGGGGACAGGGGGATTTGGGACAAAAAACATTCAGTACTTC.

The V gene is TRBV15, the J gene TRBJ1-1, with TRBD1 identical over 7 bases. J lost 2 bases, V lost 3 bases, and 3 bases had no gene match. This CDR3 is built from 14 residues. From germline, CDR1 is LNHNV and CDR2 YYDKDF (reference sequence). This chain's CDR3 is CATSSGDSNTEAFF. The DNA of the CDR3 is TGTGCCACCAGCAGCGGGGACAGCAACACTGAAGCTTTCTTT.

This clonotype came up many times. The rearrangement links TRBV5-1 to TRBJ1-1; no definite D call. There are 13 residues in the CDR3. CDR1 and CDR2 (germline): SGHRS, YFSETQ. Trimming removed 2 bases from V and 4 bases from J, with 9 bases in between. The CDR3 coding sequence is TGCGCCAGCAGCTTTCACGCAAGCACTGAAGCTTTCTTT. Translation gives CASSFHASTEAFF.

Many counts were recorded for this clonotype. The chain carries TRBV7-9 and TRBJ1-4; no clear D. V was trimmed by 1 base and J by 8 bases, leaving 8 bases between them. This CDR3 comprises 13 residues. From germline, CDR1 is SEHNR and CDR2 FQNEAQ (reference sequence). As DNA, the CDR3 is TGTGCCAGCAGCTTAGGAGGCGAAGAAAAACTGTTTTTT. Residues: CASSLGGEEKLFF.

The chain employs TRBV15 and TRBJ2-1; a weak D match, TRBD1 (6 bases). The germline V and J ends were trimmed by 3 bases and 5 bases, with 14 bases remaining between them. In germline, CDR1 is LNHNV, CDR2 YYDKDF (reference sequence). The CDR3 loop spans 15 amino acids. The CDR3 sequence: CATSSEQGSHNEQFF. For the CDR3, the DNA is TGTGCCACCAGCAGTGAACAGGGTTCCCACAATGAGCAGTTCTTC. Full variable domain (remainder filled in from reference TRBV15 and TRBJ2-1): DAMVIQNPRYQVTQFGKPVTLSCSQTLNHNVMYWYQQKSSQAPKLLFHYYDKDFNNEADTPDNFQSRRPNTSFCFLDIRSPGLGDTAMYLCATSSEQGSHNEQFFGPGTRLTVL.